These 28 T cell receptor beta chains were all obtained from the same sample, sequenced in a study of T-cell reconstitution after alpha-beta-depleted transplantation in children. For TCRbeta, the library was prepared with unique molecular identifiers. In TCRdb, the PCR reads were re-called with MiXCR into one record per CDR3 protein. The profile shows a few hundred thousand distinct CDR3 sequences, over 20% of them singletons. The material was PBMCs, obtained before TCRalphabeta/CD19-depleted stem cell transplant. The receptors here all came from a boy in the first two years of life with Wiskott-Aldrich syndrome, due to receive a stem cell transplant.

J is TRBJ2-1 and V is TRBV5-1; D perhaps matches TRBD2 (6 bases). The CDR3 has 18 amino acids. V lost 1 base, J lost 0 bases, and 17 bases lay in between. Germline V gene lookup returns CDR1 SGHRS and CDR2 YFSETQ. CDR3 in amino acids: CASSLIASAPGSYNEQFF. CDR3 bases: TGCGCCAGCAGCTTGATAGCTAGCGCACCGGGCTCCTACAATGAGCAGTTCTTC. The entire variable domain, with the rest obtained from reference TRBV5-1 and TRBJ2-1, is as follows: KAGVTQTPRYLIKTRGQQVTLSCSPISGHRSVSWYQQTPGQGLQFLFEYFSETQRNKGNFPGRFSGRQFSNSRSEMNVSTLELGDSALYLCASSLIASAPGSYNEQFFGPGTRLTVL.

The V call is TRBV7-6, the J call TRBJ2-1; no firm D call. The CDR3 runs to 12 residues. The germline CDR1 and CDR2 sequences are SGHVS and FNYEAQ. Between the trimmed V and J ends, which lost 3 bases and 10 bases, there was a span of 10 bases. The CDR3 protein is CASSFGGEEQFF. The CDR3 DNA follows: TGTGCCAGCAGCTTCGGTGGAGAGGAGCAGTTCTTC. The whole variable domain, filled in from reference TRBV7-6 and TRBJ2-1, reads GAGVSQSPRYKVTKRGQDVALRCDPISGHVSLYWYRQALGQGPEFLTYFNYEAQQDKSGLPNDRFSAERPEGSISTLTIQRTEQRDSAMYRCASSFGGEEQFFGPGTRLTVL.

The V call is TRBV11-2, the J call TRBJ2-3; the match to TRBD2 covers 8 bases. Germline trimming cut 6 bases from V and 3 bases from J; bases unmatched to any gene: 14. Per germline, CDR1 SGHAT and CDR2 FQNNGV. This CDR3 has 17 residues. CDR3 DNA: TGTGCCAGCAGTCACTCCGTAGCGGGGCTCGGAACAGATACGCAGTATTTT. This sequence encodes CASSHSVAGLGTDTQYF. The full variable domain, completed using reference TRBV11-2 and TRBJ2-3, is EAGVAQSPRYKIIEKRQSVAFWCNPISGHATLYWYQQILGQGPKLLIQFQNNGVVDDSQLPKDRFSAERLKGVDSTLKIQPAKLEDSAVYLCASSHSVAGLGTDTQYFGPGTRLTVL.

This clonotype was detected ten times or more. A junction end diverges from the germline sequence, so it may reflect a read error. J is TRBJ2-3 and V is TRBV12-3 or TRBV12-4, with D perhaps assigned TRBD1 or TRBD2 (7 bases each). There are 13 residues in the CDR3. In DNA form, the CDR3 reads TGCGCCAGCAGCGGGACAGGCACAGATACGCAGTATTTT. Translation: CASSGTGTDTQYF.

This clonotype turned up a few times. The chain uses TRBV2 and TRBJ2-1; TRBD2 aligns across 13 bases. Trimming took 4 bases from V and 1 from J; bases not matched to a gene: 1. The CDR3 length is 16 residues. From germline, CDR1 is SNHLY and CDR2 FYNNEI. Here the CDR3 reads CASSGLAGGSYNEQFF. The CDR3 DNA reads as TGTGCCAGCAGTGGACTAGCGGGAGGTTCCTACAATGAGCAGTTCTTC. Looking up the rest from reference TRBV2 and TRBJ2-1 gives the full variable domain: EPEVTQTPSHQVTQMGQEVILRCVPISNHLYFYWYRQILGQKVEFLVSFYNNEISEKSEIFDDQFSVERPDGSNFTLKIRSTKLEDSAMYFCASSGLAGGSYNEQFFGPGTRLTVL.

This clonotype was detected only a few times. V is TRBV20-1 and J is TRBJ1-6, with TRBD1 matching over 7 bases. The CDR3 totals 14 residues. CDR1 is DFQATT and CDR2 is SNEGSKA in the germline V gene (reference sequence). V dropped 1 base and J dropped 5; count of bases not matched to a gene: 2. The DNA for the CDR3 is TGCAGTGCTAGAGTCGGGACAGATAATTCACCCCTCCACTTT. Translating gives CSARVGTDNSPLHF.

This clonotype has only a few counts. The rearrangement links TRBV3-1 to TRBJ1-6; D call uncertain. CDR1 and CDR2 (germline): LGHDT, YNNKEL (reference sequence). CDR3 length: 12 residues. Trimming took 5 bases from V and 9 from J, leaving 8 bases between them. As DNA, the CDR3 is TGTGCCAGCAGCGAGACGGGTTCACCCCTCCACTTT. Its translation is CASSETGSPLHF.

In this sample, this clonotype turned up a few times. This chain's CDR3 is CSVEDQRGQETQYF. The CDR3 region has the DNA TGCAGCGTTGAAGATCAAAGGGGGCAGGAGACCCAGTACTTC. The chain recombines TRBV29-1 with TRBJ2-5; 7 positions match TRBD1. The CDR3 loop spans 14 amino acids. J was trimmed by 5 bases and V by 0 bases; bases with no gene match: 6. Germline V gene lookup returns CDR1 SQVTM and CDR2 ANQGSEA.

The genes are TRBV29-1 and TRBJ1-2; D call uncertain. The CDR3 has 11 amino acids. Germline V gene lookup returns CDR1 SQVTM and CDR2 ANQGSEA. V was trimmed by 6 bases and J by 8 bases, leaving 13 bases between them. The CDR3 loop is CSVLTEGGYTF. The CDR3 nucleotides read TGCAGCGTATTGACTGAAGGGGGCTACACCTTC.

This chain joins TRBV29-1 and TRBJ1-5, with D hard to call. This CDR3 is 13 amino acids long. Germline loops: CDR1 SQVTM, CDR2 ANQGSEA. With 4 bases removed from V and 3 bases from J, the gap between germline ends came to 10 bases. The CDR3 loop is CSVGAGFNQPQHF. CDR3 nucleotides: TGCAGCGTTGGGGCCGGGTTCAATCAGCCCCAGCATTTT.

A few counts support this clonotype. The chain carries TRBV6-1 and TRBJ1-5, with 9 bases aligning to TRBD1. The junction had 10 bases not matched to a gene; V was cut back by 10 bases and J by 0 bases. The CDR3 loop spans 16 amino acids. CDR1 is MNHNS and CDR2 is SASEGT in the germline V gene. CDR3 in amino acids: CATRQGDPYSNQPQHF. The CDR3 DNA reads as TGTGCCACAAGACAGGGGGATCCGTATAGCAATCAGCCCCAGCATTTT.

The chain couples TRBV5-1 to TRBJ2-1, with TRBD1 matching 8 bases. The CDR3 loop spans 15 amino acids. Germline V gives CDR1 SGHRS, CDR2 YFSETQ. J was trimmed by 5 bases and V by 4 bases; bases with no gene match: 8. The CDR3 is CASSPPGQENNEQFF. The DNA for the CDR3 is TGCGCCAGCAGCCCCCCGGGACAGGAGAACAATGAGCAGTTCTTC.

The chain employs TRBV6-8 and TRBJ2-1, with D possibly being TRBD1 (6 bases). Germline V gene sequence: CDR1 MNHGY, CDR2 SAAAGT. The ends were cut back, 4 bases at V and 9 bases at J, with 13 bases in the middle. The CDR3 is 13 amino acids. Written as DNA, the CDR3 is TGTGCCAGCAGTTCACTACCCAGGGGTGAGCAGTTCTTC. It translates to CASSSLPRGEQFF.

The gene calls are TRBV4-1 and TRBJ1-1, with TRBD1 matching 9 bases. Trimming cost V 0 bases and J 5 bases; bases outside gene matches: 1. The length of the CDR3 is 14 residues. Germline V CDR1 and CDR2: MGHRA, YSYEKL. The CDR3 nucleotides are TGCGCCAGCAGCCAAGATGGACAGGGGACTGAAGCTTTCTTT. Residues: CASSQDGQGTEAFF.

This clonotype was counted between two and nine times. The chain links TRBV15 to TRBJ1-5; no firm D call. The CDR3 is made up of 19 amino acids. The germline V and J ends were trimmed by 1 base and 0 bases, with 19 bases remaining between them. Germline values: CDR1 LNHNV, CDR2 YYDKDF (reference sequence). The CDR3 sequence is CATSRAPWRTSYSNQPQHF. The CDR3 coding sequence is TGTGCCACCAGCAGAGCTCCGTGGAGGACTTCGTATAGCAATCAGCCCCAGCATTTT.

This clonotype was counted a few times. The chain combines TRBV6-4 with TRBJ2-1, with a weak D call TRBD1 (7 bases). Germline V lookup: CDR1 MRHNA, CDR2 SNTAGT. CDR3 length: 16 residues. V lost 5 bases and J 2 bases, leaving 16 bases between the germline ends. This CDR3 reads CASSQTGGGAYNEQFF. CDR3 bases: TGTGCCAGCAGTCAGACTGGAGGGGGCGCCTACAATGAGCAGTTCTTC.

The CDR3 loop reads CASRPDLYGYTF. In nucleotides, the CDR3 is TGCGCCAGCAGGCCCGACCTCTATGGCTACACCTTC. V gene TRBV5-1 combines with J gene TRBJ1-2; D uncertain. Trimming left V 5 bases short and J 4 bases short, with 9 bases between. This CDR3 has 12 amino acids. Germline V gene sequence: CDR1 SGHRS, CDR2 YFSETQ. Based on the CDR3 plus reference TRBV5-1 and TRBJ1-2, the full variable domain is KAGVTQTPRYLIKTRGQQVTLSCSPISGHRSVSWYQQTPGQGLQFLFEYFSETQRNKGNFPGRFSGRQFSNSRSEMNVSTLELGDSALYLCASRPDLYGYTFGSGTRLTVV.

The J gene is TRBJ2-2, the V gene TRBV5-1; 8 bases line up with TRBD1. Germline V gene sequence: CDR1 SGHRS, CDR2 YFSETQ. The CDR3 loop spans 14 amino acids. The junction had 5 bases not matched to a gene; V was cut back by 4 bases and J by 6 bases. CDR3 sequence (DNA): TGCGCCAGCAGCGGGACAGGCATGGCCGGGGAGCTGTTTTTT. It encodes CASSGTGMAGELFF.

The rearrangement uses TRBV12-3 or TRBV12-4 and TRBJ1-5, with D perhaps TRBD1 (6 bases). Trimming removed 1 base from V and 0 bases from J, with 13 bases in between. This CDR3 has 17 amino acids. CDR3 in DNA: TGTGCCAGCAGTTTAGAGAGGACAGTTAATAGCAATCAGCCCCAGCATTTT. Protein product: CASSLERTVNSNQPQHF.

The chain combines TRBV9 with TRBJ2-3; 7 bases are a match to TRBD2. The CDR3 length is 16 residues. The germline CDR1 and CDR2 sequences are SGDLS and YYNGEE. J was trimmed by 2 bases and V by 0 bases; bases with no gene match: 6. CDR3 sequence (DNA): TGTGCCAGCAGCGTAGGGGCTAGCGGATACACAGATACGCAGTATTTT. It specifies CASSVGASGYTDTQYF.

This clonotype was found a few times. The gene calls are TRBV24-1 and TRBJ1-5; D might be TRBD1 (6 bases). The CDR3 extends over 16 amino acids. V was trimmed by 0 bases and J by 4 bases, leaving 12 bases between them. CDR1 and CDR2 from the germline V gene are KGHDR and SFDVKD. The CDR3, as DNA: TGTGCCACCAGTGATTTGCGGACGGGGGCAAATCAGCCCCAGCATTTT. It codes for CATSDLRTGANQPQHF.

This chain connects TRBV3-1 to TRBJ2-1; D is undetermined. V lost 3 bases, J lost 11 bases, and 11 bases lay in between. The CDR3 consists of 12 residues. Germline V CDR1 and CDR2: LGHDT, YNNKEL (reference sequence). CDR3 in amino acids: CASSQPPGQQFF. In DNA form, the CDR3 reads TGTGCCAGCAGCCAGCCGCCCGGGCAGCAGTTCTTC.

V and J are TRBV29-1 and TRBJ1-2; D gene ambiguous. The germline gives CDR1 SQVTM, CDR2 ANQGSEA. V shed 3 bases and J shed 3 bases, with 2 bases lying between them. This CDR3 region has 10 residues. This chain's CDR3 is CSVEDYGYTF. DNA for the CDR3: TGCAGCGTTGAGGACTATGGCTACACCTTC.

Concerning this clonotype: Given the absence of the conserved phenylalanine or tryptophan at the CDR3 end, a read error is likely. The chain is built from TRBV9 and TRBJ2-3; 12 bases are shared with TRBD2. The ends lost 4 bases at V and 6 bases at J; junction bases unmatched: 9. Germline V gene lookup returns CDR1 SGDLS and CDR2 YYNGEE. The CDR3 extends over 16 amino acids. The CDR3 sequence: CASSPRLAGDGDTQYL. In nucleotides, the CDR3 is TGTGCCAGCAGCCCTCGACTAGCGGGAGATGGGGATACGCAGTATTTA.

The V gene is TRBV4-1, the J gene TRBJ1-5; TRBD1 is a possible D gene (6 bases). V was clipped by 0 bases and J by 6 bases, with 12 bases between them. This CDR3 is built from 15 residues. CDR1 is MGHRA and CDR2 is YSYEKL in the germline V gene. This CDR3 is CASSQEGRGIQPQHF. As DNA, the CDR3 is TGCGCCAGCAGCCAAGAGGGTAGGGGGATTCAGCCCCAGCATTTT.

The J gene is TRBJ1-4, the V gene TRBV12-3 or TRBV12-4; the D is unclear. Trimming removed 2 bases at V and 1 base at J, with 2 bases between. The CDR3 is 13 residues long. The CDR3 is CASSLITNEKLFF. The CDR3 DNA sequence: TGTGCCAGCAGTTTAATAACTAATGAAAAACTGTTTTTT.

The chain uses TRBV2 and TRBJ2-7, with TRBD2 as a possible D gene (6 bases). Trimming left V 3 bases short and J 0 bases short, with 12 bases between. This CDR3 is built from 15 residues. The germline V gene encodes CDR1 SNHLY and CDR2 FYNNEI. The CDR3 sequence: CASSDRGRNSYEQYF. The CDR3 coding sequence is TGTGCCAGCAGTGACAGAGGGAGGAACTCCTACGAGCAGTACTTC.

The chain combines TRBV5-1 with TRBJ2-2; D is uncertain. This CDR3 region has 15 residues. Deletions cut 1 base from V and 1 base from J, with 8 bases between. Germline V gives CDR1 SGHRS, CDR2 YFSETQ. CDR3 sequence (DNA): TGCGCCAGCAGCTTGCAAGCAGTGAACACCGGGGAGCTGTTTTTT. This encodes CASSLQAVNTGELFF. The full variable domain, in which reference TRBV5-1 and TRBJ2-2 provide the parts outside the CDR3, is KAGVTQTPRYLIKTRGQQVTLSCSPISGHRSVSWYQQTPGQGLQFLFEYFSETQRNKGNFPGRFSGRQFSNSRSEMNVSTLELGDSALYLCASSLQAVNTGELFFGEGSRLTVL.